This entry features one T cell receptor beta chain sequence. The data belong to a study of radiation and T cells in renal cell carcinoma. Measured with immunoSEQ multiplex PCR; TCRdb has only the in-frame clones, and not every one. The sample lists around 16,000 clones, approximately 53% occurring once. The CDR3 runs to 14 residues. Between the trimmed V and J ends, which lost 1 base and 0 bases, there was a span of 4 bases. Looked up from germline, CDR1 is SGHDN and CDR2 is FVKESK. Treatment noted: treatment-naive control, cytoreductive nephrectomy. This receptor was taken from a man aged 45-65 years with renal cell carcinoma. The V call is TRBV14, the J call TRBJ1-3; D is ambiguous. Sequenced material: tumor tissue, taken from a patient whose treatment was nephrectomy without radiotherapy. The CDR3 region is CASSQVVSGNTIYF. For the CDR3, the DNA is TGTGCCAGCAGCCAAGTCGTCTCTGGAAACACCATATATTTT.